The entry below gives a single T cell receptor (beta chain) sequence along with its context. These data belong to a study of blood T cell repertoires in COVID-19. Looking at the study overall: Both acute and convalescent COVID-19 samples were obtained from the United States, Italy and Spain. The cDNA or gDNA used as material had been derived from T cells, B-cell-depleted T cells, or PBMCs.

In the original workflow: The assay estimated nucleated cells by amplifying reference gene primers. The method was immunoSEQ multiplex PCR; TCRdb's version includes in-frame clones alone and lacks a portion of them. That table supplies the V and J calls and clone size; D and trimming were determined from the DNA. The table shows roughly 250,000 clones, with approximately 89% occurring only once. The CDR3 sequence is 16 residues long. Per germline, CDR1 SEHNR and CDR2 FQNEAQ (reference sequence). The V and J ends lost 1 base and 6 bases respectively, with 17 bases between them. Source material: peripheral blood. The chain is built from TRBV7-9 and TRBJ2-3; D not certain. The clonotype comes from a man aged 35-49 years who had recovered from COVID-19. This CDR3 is CASSLGGSINIDTQYF. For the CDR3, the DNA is TGTGCCAGCAGCTTAGGCGGATCAATCAACATCGATACGCAGTATTTT.